The rows below give T cell receptor beta chains drawn from one sample of a study of T cell changes during pregnancy in multiple sclerosis. Clones were read by immunoSEQ multiplex PCR, and TCRdb kept only the in-frame ones, dropping some. The sample shows roughly 110,000 clones, about 90% of them seen only once. Here the sequenced sample was peripheral blood, taken in the third trimester of pregnancy. The receptors were sampled from a female donor in good health, enrolled as a control in a pregnancy study. The CDR3 runs from the conserved cysteine through the conserved F or W. The order of the fields is CDR3 length, J gene, V gene, CDR3 protein.

15 TRBJ1-5 TRBV6-5 CASSPTGGSNQPQHF
17 TRBJ2-7 TRBV30 CAWSVIQRYGSSYEQYF
15 TRBJ1-6 TRBV6-5 CASTRQGGRNSPLHF
17 TRBJ1-1 TRBV9 CASSVDNSKPSNTEAFF
15 TRBJ1-2 TRBV5-1 CASSPAFTGGKGYTF
14 TRBJ2-3 TRBV7-9 CASLPGGSGDTQYF
18 TRBJ2-3 TRBV4-3 CASSQGLAGGTSTDTQYF
15 TRBJ1-3 TRBV9 CASSSRGNSGNTIYF
13 TRBJ1-1 TRBV6-5 CASRQLQGTEAFF
14 TRBJ2-5 TRBV5-1 CASSFWTGRETQYF
14 TRBJ1-1 TRBV6-4 CASSATYKNTEAFF
16 TRBJ2-6 TRBV4-3 CASSQSEFSGANVLTF
18 TRBJ1-1 TRBV13 CASSSPYRTDTVNTEAFF
14 TRBJ1-1 TRBV5-1 CASQSSSVNTEAFF
16 TRBJ2-5 TRBV4-1 CASSQGTSGVGETQYF
19 TRBJ2-3 TRBV15 CATSRDQGGGRFSTDTQYF
14 TRBJ2-7 TRBV5-4 CASSTRQGSNEQYF
15 TRBJ1-1 TRBV5-6 CASSLRGVLNTEAFF
13 TRBJ1-2 TRBV30 CAWHRGYNYGYTF
17 TRBJ1-1 TRBV4-2 CASSQELGQHELSEAFF
13 TRBJ1-4 TRBV6-1 CASNRAFNEKLFF
15 TRBJ1-2 TRBV7-2 CASSLLRTGMDGYTF
16 TRBJ1-4 TRBV30 CAWSGGTGVTNEKLFF
12 TRBJ1-1 TRBV25-1 CASSEYRGEAFF
15 TRBJ2-1 TRBV15 CATSRVPGRYNEQFF
14 TRBJ2-7 TRBV6-5 CASSSADSSYEQYF
15 TRBJ2-2 TRBV4-2 CASSQDTVRTGELFF
18 TRBJ2-7 TRBV4-3 CASSQERGTSGGAGEQYF
13 TRBJ2-2 TRBV7-7 CASSTDSNGELFF